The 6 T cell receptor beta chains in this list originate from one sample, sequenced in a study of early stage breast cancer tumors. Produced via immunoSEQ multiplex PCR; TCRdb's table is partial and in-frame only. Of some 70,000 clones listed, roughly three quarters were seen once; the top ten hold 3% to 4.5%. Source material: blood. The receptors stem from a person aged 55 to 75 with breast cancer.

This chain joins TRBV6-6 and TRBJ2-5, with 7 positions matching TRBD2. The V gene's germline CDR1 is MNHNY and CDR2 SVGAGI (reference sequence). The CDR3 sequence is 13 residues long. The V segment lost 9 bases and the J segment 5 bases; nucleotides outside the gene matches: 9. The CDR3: CASTRDYGETQYF. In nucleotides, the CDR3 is TGTGCCAGTACTCGGGACTATGGGGAGACCCAGTACTTC.

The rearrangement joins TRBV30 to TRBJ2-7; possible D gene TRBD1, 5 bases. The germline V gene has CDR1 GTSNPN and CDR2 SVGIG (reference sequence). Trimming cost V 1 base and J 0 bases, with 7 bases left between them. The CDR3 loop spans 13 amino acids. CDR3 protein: CAWSDGASYEQYF. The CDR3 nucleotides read TGTGCCTGGAGTGATGGGGCCTCCTACGAGCAGTACTTC.

The chain's CDR3 is CASRIRGTGTGEQYF. The CDR3 DNA reads as TGTGCCAGCAGAATAAGGGGGACAGGCACCGGCGAGCAGTACTTC. The gene calls are TRBV6-5 and TRBJ2-7, with 8 bases identical to TRBD1. Germline trimming cut 6 bases from V and 6 bases from J; bases unmatched to any gene: 13. CDR1 MNHEY and CDR2 SVGAGI come from the germline V gene. This CDR3 contains 15 residues.

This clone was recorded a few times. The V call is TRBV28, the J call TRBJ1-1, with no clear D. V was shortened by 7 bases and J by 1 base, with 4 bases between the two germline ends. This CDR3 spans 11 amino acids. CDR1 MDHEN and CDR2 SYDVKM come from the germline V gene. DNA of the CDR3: TGTGCCAGCACTAGGAACACTGAAGCTTTCTTT. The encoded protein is CASTRNTEAFF.

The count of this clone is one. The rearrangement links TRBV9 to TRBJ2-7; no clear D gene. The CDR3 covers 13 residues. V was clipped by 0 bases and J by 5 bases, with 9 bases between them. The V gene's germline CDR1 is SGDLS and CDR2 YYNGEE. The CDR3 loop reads CASSVVPSDEQYF. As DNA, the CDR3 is TGTGCCAGCAGCGTAGTTCCTAGTGACGAGCAGTACTTC.

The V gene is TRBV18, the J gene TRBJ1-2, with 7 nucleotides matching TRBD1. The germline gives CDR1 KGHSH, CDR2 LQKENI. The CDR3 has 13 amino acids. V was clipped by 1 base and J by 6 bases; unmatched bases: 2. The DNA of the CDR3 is TGTGCCAGCTCACCACAGGGGGCGGATGGCTACACCTTC. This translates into CASSPQGADGYTF.